The 28 T cell receptor beta chains given below trace back to one sample, sequenced in a study of T cells in women clearing cervical HPV infection. This table comes from immunoSEQ multiplex PCR, and its TCRdb copy is limited to in-frame clones, with some not included. The sample includes about 19,000 clones. The sample taken for sequencing was blood buffy coat. These receptors were collected from a woman between 18 and 69 years old with a cervical HPV16 infection that either progressed to CIN3+ or cleared (not recorded which).

This clone is classed as medium-sized (0.01 to 0.1%) by frequency. The read halts 3 residues ahead of the CDR3 end, with the missing end drawn from the germline J gene. The rearrangement joins TRBV18 to TRBJ2-3; 8 nucleotides agree with TRBD2. The length of the CDR3 is 17 residues. Germline CDR1 is KGHSH and CDR2 is LQKENI. The J segment lost 5 bases and the V segment lost 2 bases, leaving 12 bases of the junction unmatched. The DNA read from the CDR3 is TGTGCCAGCTCACCAGGTAGAGCGGGGAGCGGGGGAGATACG. Translating gives CASSPGRAGSGGDT. The CDR3, in full, reads CASSPGRAGSGGDTQYF.

For this clone: The sequence runs out 3 residues before the end of the CDR3; the remainder is reconstructed from the germline J gene. The chain has TRBV30 and TRBJ2-7; 8 bases map to TRBD1. This CDR3 is built from 12 residues. Germline lookup yields CDR1 GTSNPN and CDR2 SVGIG (reference sequence). With 7 bases clipped from V and 5 bases from J, the junction kept 7 bases outside the gene matches. CDR3 in amino acids: CASDRGGHEQYF. Partial CDR3 DNA: TGTGCCTCAGACAGGGGTGGCCACGAG.

About this clone: Sequencing ends 3 residues short of the CDR3 end; the germline J gene provides the rest. The chain links TRBV2 to TRBJ2-2; 9 bases agree with TRBD1. CDR3 length equals 14 residues. CDR1 and CDR2 from the germline V gene are SNHLY and FYNNEI. Trimming took 8 bases from V and 5 from J; bases not matched to a gene: 6. The CDR3 reads CASLRDRETGELFF. The sequenced part of the CDR3 DNA is TGTGCCAGCCTCCGGGACAGGGAGACCGGGGAG.

On this clone: The CDR3 end falls 3 residues outside the read, so it is completed with the germline J gene. V gene TRBV28 combines with J gene TRBJ2-3; 7 positions match TRBD1. Unmatched junction bases numbered 5, after V lost 3 bases and J lost 2 bases. Germline V gene sequence: CDR1 MDHEN, CDR2 SYDVKM. The CDR3 has 15 amino acids. CDR3 DNA (partial): TGTGCCAGCAGTTTTTCGGGACAGAACACAGATACG. Translating gives CASSFSGQNTDT. The full-length CDR3 reads as CASSFSGQNTDTQYF.

Turning to this clone: From the germline J gene comes the end of the CDR3, since the read stops 3 residues before it. The chain is built from TRBV7-6 and TRBJ1-5; perhaps TRBD1 as D (6 bases). This CDR3 has 15 residues. Germline CDR1 SGHVS, CDR2 FNYEAQ. V shed 5 bases and J shed 0 bases, with 11 bases lying between them. The CDR3: CASSLQGNSNQPQHF. Partial CDR3 DNA: TGTGCCAGCAGCCTACAGGGTAATAGCAATCAGCCC.

A note on this clone: The sequence runs out 3 residues before the end of the CDR3; the remainder is reconstructed from the germline J gene. J is TRBJ2-5 and V is TRBV11-2, with 7 bases aligning to TRBD1. This CDR3 has 12 amino acids. Germline V CDR1 and CDR2: SGHAT, FQNNGV. The V segment lost 5 bases and the J segment 4 bases; nucleotides outside the gene matches: 1. Here the CDR3 reads CASSQGVETQYF. The CDR3 DNA, read in part, is TGTGCCAGCAGCCAGGGGGTAGAGACC. Supplemented by reference TRBV11-2 and TRBJ2-5, the full variable domain reads EAGVAQSPRYKIIEKRQSVAFWCNPISGHATLYWYQQILGQGPKLLIQFQNNGVVDDSQLPKDRFSAERLKGVDSTLKIQPAKLEDSAVYLCASSQGVETQYFGPGTRLLVL.

Concerning this clone itself: The missing CDR3 end, 3 residues past where the read stops, is filled in from the germline J gene. The V call is TRBV6-1, the J call TRBJ2-4, with 14 bases matching TRBD2. The germline CDR1 and CDR2 sequences are MNHNS and SASEGT. The CDR3 is 16 residues long. Here the CDR3 reads CASSGLAGGGSETQYF. CDR3 DNA, as far as it was read: TGTGCCAGCAGTGGACTAGCGGGGGGGGGTTCAGAGACT.

As concerns this clone: The read ends 3 residues before the CDR3 terminus; that terminus is restored from the germline J gene. J is TRBJ2-3 and V is TRBV19; no clear D. Germline loops: CDR1 LNHDA, CDR2 SQIVND (reference sequence). The CDR3 extends over 14 amino acids. CDR3 loop: CASSIPRFNQPQYF. The DNA read from the CDR3 is TGTGCCAGTAGTATCCCCAGGTTCAATCAGCCG.

Comments on this clone: Read coverage stops 3 residues before the CDR3 terminus; the germline J gene supplies the remainder. The chain uses TRBV5-6 and TRBJ2-1; tentatively, D is TRBD2 (6 bases). This CDR3 contains 12 residues. V was trimmed by 4 bases and J by 6 bases, leaving 8 bases between them. Germline CDR1 reads SGHDT; CDR2 reads YYEEEE. The CDR3 loop is CASSRDFNEQFF. CDR3 bases read: TGTGCCAGCAGCCGGGACTTCAATGAG.

This clone counts as large by frequency. The read halts 3 residues ahead of the CDR3 end, with the missing end drawn from the germline J gene. The chain carries TRBV9 and TRBJ2-1; D gene uncertain. This CDR3 is 15 amino acids long. The ends were cut back, 3 bases at V and 1 base at J, with 11 bases in the middle. In germline, CDR1 is SGDLS, CDR2 YYNGEE. CDR3 DNA (partial): TGTGCCAGCAGCGCAACTTTCAGGTCCTACAATGAG. Its translation: CASSATFRSYNE. From start to end, the CDR3 is CASSATFRSYNEQFF.

Comments on this clone: The read is 3 residues too short to cover the CDR3 end, so that end is filled in from the germline J gene. This chain uses TRBV6-2 or TRBV6-3 with TRBJ1-6; D is ambiguous. Trimming pared 8 bases from V and 9 bases from J, leaving 8 bases between. The length of the CDR3 is 11 residues. The germline V gene has CDR1 MNHEY and CDR2 SVGEGT. Partial CDR3 DNA: TGTGCCAGCGGTAGGGTTTCACCC. Its translation is CASGRVSP. The full CDR3 protein reads CASGRVSPLHF.

For this clone: The read ends 3 residues before the CDR3 terminus; that terminus is restored from the germline J gene. The V and J genes are TRBV5-1 and TRBJ1-6; tentative D call: TRBD1 (5 bases). This CDR3 is built from 16 residues. Germline V gene sequence: CDR1 SGHRS, CDR2 YFSETQ. V was pared by 4 bases and J by 6 bases, with 17 bases between. The part of the CDR3 DNA that was read is TGCGCCAGCAGCCACCGGGACTCTAGACCTAATTCACCC. Translation gives CASSHRDSRPNSP. The full CDR3 is CASSHRDSRPNSPLHF.

Note on this clone: Read coverage stops 3 residues before the CDR3 terminus; the germline J gene supplies the remainder. The V gene is TRBV7-3, the J gene TRBJ2-2; 10 bases map to TRBD2. Germline assignment: CDR1 SGHTA and CDR2 FQGTGA. The J segment lost 4 bases and the V segment lost 5 bases, leaving 13 bases of the junction unmatched. The CDR3 extends over 18 amino acids. The CDR3 sequence is CASSRTSGRTWGTGELFF. CDR3 DNA (partial): TGTGCCAGCAGCCGGACTAGCGGACGTACTTGGGGCACCGGGGAG.

Turning to this clone: The CDR3 goes on 3 residues after the read ends, and that part is filled in from the germline J gene. This chain connects TRBV7-3 to TRBJ2-1; D remains unclear. Germline assignment: CDR1 SGHTA and CDR2 FQGTGA. The CDR3 loop spans 16 amino acids. The V gene lost 5 bases and the J gene lost 0 bases, with 14 bases spanning the gap. The covered CDR3 bases are TGTGCCAGCAGCCCTGACTCTCTAAGCTCCTACAATGAG. The encoded protein is CASSPDSLSSYNE. The whole CDR3 protein is CASSPDSLSSYNEQFF.

With regard to this clone: The sequence runs out 3 residues before the end of the CDR3; the remainder is reconstructed from the germline J gene. The V call is TRBV7-2, the J call TRBJ2-7, with D perhaps TRBD2 (5 bases). Trimming took off 0 bases at V and 0 bases at J, with 15 bases between the two ends. CDR1 and CDR2 from the germline V gene are SGHTA and FQGNSA. This CDR3 is built from 17 residues. CDR3 bases read: TGTGCCAGCAGCTTAGCGCTGTTACCGGGGAGCTCCTACGAG. Protein: CASSLALLPGSSYE. The full CDR3 protein is CASSLALLPGSSYEQYF.

Of note for this clone: Read sequence stops 3 residues before the CDR3 end, and the germline J gene provides the missing end. The rearrangement joins TRBV20-1 to TRBJ2-5; 10 bases line up with TRBD1. Trimming at V came to 3 bases and at J to 2 bases, leaving 3 bases not matched to a gene. The CDR3 has 14 residues. From germline, CDR1 is DFQATT and CDR2 SNEGSKA (reference sequence). CDR3 protein: CSASGTGDQETQYF. The part of the CDR3 DNA that was read is TGCAGTGCTAGCGGGACAGGGGATCAAGAGACC.

About this clone: The DNA ends 3 residues before the CDR3 does, and the rest of the CDR3 is filled in from the germline J gene. The V and J genes are TRBV5-6 and TRBJ1-6, with TRBD1 matching 7 bases. Trimming took 6 bases from V and 6 from J; bases not matched to a gene: 9. The CDR3 is made up of 15 amino acids. Germline V gene lookup returns CDR1 SGHDT and CDR2 YYEEEE. CDR3: CASTGTANFNSPLHF. CDR3 bases read: TGTGCCAGCACTGGGACAGCGAACTTTAATTCACCC.

As regards this clone: The CDR3 end falls 3 residues outside the read, so it is completed with the germline J gene. V and J are TRBV6-4 and TRBJ2-3; no clear D gene. The V and J ends lost 4 bases and 0 bases respectively, with 5 bases between them. Germline CDR1 is MRHNA and CDR2 is SNTAGT. This CDR3 has 13 amino acids. The DNA read from the CDR3 is TGTGCCAGCAGTGTCCATAGCACAGATACG. Its translation is CASSVHSTDT. The whole CDR3 region reads CASSVHSTDTQYF.

As concerns this clone: The read terminates 3 residues before the CDR3 end, so the remaining end is supplied by the germline J gene. The chain carries TRBV7-8 and TRBJ1-5; TRBD1 aligns across 7 bases. The CDR3 is 15 amino acids. From germline, CDR1 is SGHVS and CDR2 FQNEAQ. V gave up 5 bases and J gave up 3 bases; unmatched junction bases: 7. CDR3 region: CASSPRTGLNQPQHF. The sequenced CDR3 bases are TGTGCCAGCAGCCCACGGACAGGCCTCAATCAGCCC.

In the case of this clone: The sequence runs out 3 residues before the end of the CDR3; the remainder is reconstructed from the germline J gene. The rearrangement links TRBV6-4 to TRBJ2-1, with D possibly matching TRBD1 (5 bases). Germline V CDR1 and CDR2: MRHNA, SNTAGT. The CDR3 length is 13 residues. Between the trimmed V and J ends, which lost 4 bases and 9 bases, there was a span of 13 bases. The sequenced CDR3 bases are TGTGCCAGCAGTGGCCAGGGTGGCGGTGAG. Encoded protein: CASSGQGGGE. The complete CDR3 reads CASSGQGGGEQFF.

Worth noting for this clone: The CDR3 end is not reached by the read, which stops 3 residues before it; the germline J gene fills it in. The chain links TRBV19 to TRBJ1-1; tentatively, D is TRBD1 (5 bases). In germline, CDR1 is LNHDA, CDR2 SQIVND (reference sequence). CDR3 length: 11 amino acids. The CDR3 region is CASSMGRIAFF. CDR3 DNA, as far as it was read: TGTGCCAGTAGTATGGGGCGCATA. Drawing the rest from reference TRBV19 and TRBJ1-1, the complete variable domain is DGGITQSPKYLFRKEGQNVTLSCEQNLNHDAMYWYRQDPGQGLRLIYYSQIVNDFQKGDIAEGYSVSREKKESFPLTVTSAQKNPTAFYLCASSMGRIAFFGQGTRLTVV.

With regard to this clone: The DNA ends 3 residues before the CDR3 does, and the rest of the CDR3 is filled in from the germline J gene. J is TRBJ2-2 and V is TRBV5-1; 9 positions match TRBD1. The CDR3 totals 16 residues. From germline, CDR1 is SGHRS and CDR2 YFSETQ. The V segment lost 0 bases and the J segment 3 bases; nucleotides outside the gene matches: 3. The CDR3 bases that were read are TGCGCCAGCAGCTTGGCAGGGACAGGGTACACCGGGGAG. Translation gives CASSLAGTGYTGE. The CDR3 in its entirety is CASSLAGTGYTGELFF.

In the case of this clone: From the germline J gene comes the end of the CDR3, since the read stops 3 residues before it. This rearrangement joins TRBV4-2 to TRBJ2-2, with 8 bases identical to TRBD1. Germline trimming cut 6 bases from V and 5 bases from J; bases unmatched to any gene: 11. The germline V gene encodes CDR1 LGHNA and CDR2 YNFKEQ. The CDR3 is made up of 16 amino acids. CDR3 residues: CASRPGTGRGTGELFF. CDR3 bases read: TGTGCCAGCAGACCCGGGACAGGCCGCGGGACCGGGGAG.

On this clone: The CDR3 extends 3 residues past the end of the read, so its final part is completed from the germline J gene. This chain links TRBV5-4 with TRBJ2-5; 10 nucleotides agree with TRBD2. The CDR3 length is 15 residues. V lost 6 bases to trimming and J lost 5 bases; unmatched junction nucleotides: 10. From germline, CDR1 is SGHNT and CDR2 YYREEE (reference sequence). The DNA read from the CDR3 is TGTGCCAGCACCCTCCAGCGGGGGGGCCGGGAGACC. Encoded protein: CASTLQRGGRET. The CDR3, in full, reads CASTLQRGGRETQYF.

Details on this clone: Read coverage stops 3 residues before the CDR3 terminus; the germline J gene supplies the remainder. The chain couples TRBV7-9 to TRBJ1-4; D gene uncertain. Germline CDR1 SEHNR, CDR2 FQNEAQ (reference sequence). CDR3 length equals 15 residues. Trimming removed 0 bases from V and 3 bases from J, with 8 bases in between. Here the CDR3 reads CASSLAGTANEKLFF. The CDR3 DNA, read in part, is TGTGCCAGCAGCTTAGCTGGAACAGCTAATGAAAAA.

As concerns this clone: The sequence runs out 3 residues before the end of the CDR3; the remainder is reconstructed from the germline J gene. V and J are TRBV30 and TRBJ1-5; 10 bases line up with TRBD1. Germline V gene lookup returns CDR1 GTSNPN and CDR2 SVGIG (reference sequence). After removal of 5 bases from V and 2 bases from J, the junction contained 0 bases not matched to a gene. This CDR3 is 13 amino acids long. The CDR3 spells CAWGTGGNQPQHF. Partial CDR3 DNA: TGTGCCTGGGGGACAGGGGGCAATCAGCCC.

Points on this clone: Read sequence stops 3 residues before the CDR3 end, and the germline J gene provides the missing end. The chain carries TRBV5-1 and TRBJ2-1; 9 bases agree with TRBD2. CDR1 and CDR2 from the germline V gene are SGHRS and YFSETQ. V lost 2 bases and J lost 5; bases outside the gene matches: 5. CDR3 length: 15 amino acids. The CDR3 sequence is CASSFLAGADNEQFF. The sequenced part of the CDR3 DNA is TGCGCCAGCAGCTTCTTAGCGGGGGCCGACAATGAG. The full variable domain, rest sourced from reference TRBV5-1 and TRBJ2-1, is KAGVTQTPRYLIKTRGQQVTLSCSPISGHRSVSWYQQTPGQGLQFLFEYFSETQRNKGNFPGRFSGRQFSNSRSEMNVSTLELGDSALYLCASSFLAGADNEQFFGPGTRLTVL.

As to this clone: Sequencing ends 3 residues short of the CDR3 end; the germline J gene provides the rest. The chain employs TRBV30 and TRBJ2-4; the match to TRBD1 covers 7 bases. The germline CDR1 and CDR2 sequences are GTSNPN and SVGIG (reference sequence). CDR3 length: 14 amino acids. The covered CDR3 bases are TGTGCCTGGAGTGTGAAAGGGGGCGAGGATGGT. Translation: CAWSVKGGEDG. The complete CDR3 protein is CAWSVKGGEDGQYF.